This TCR beta chain was sequenced during a study of blood T cell repertoires in COVID-19. Some clones are missing from TCRdb's copy, which holds only in-frame ones; the method was immunoSEQ multiplex PCR. The sample consists of a few hundred thousand clones, about 82% of them appearing once. This clone was seen a single time. Germline assignment: CDR1 LNHDA and CDR2 SQIVND (reference sequence). This CDR3 has 14 residues. V shed 6 bases and J shed 5 bases, with 16 bases lying between them. The gene calls are TRBV19 and TRBJ2-5, with a weak D call TRBD1 (5 bases). This sequence originates from a woman in her seventies with COVID-19, enrolled during active disease. The material sequenced was peripheral blood. The CDR3 loop is CASSPSGAAETQYF. CDR3 nucleotide sequence: TGTGCCAGTAGCCCCAGTGGGGCTGCGGAGACCCAGTACTTC.